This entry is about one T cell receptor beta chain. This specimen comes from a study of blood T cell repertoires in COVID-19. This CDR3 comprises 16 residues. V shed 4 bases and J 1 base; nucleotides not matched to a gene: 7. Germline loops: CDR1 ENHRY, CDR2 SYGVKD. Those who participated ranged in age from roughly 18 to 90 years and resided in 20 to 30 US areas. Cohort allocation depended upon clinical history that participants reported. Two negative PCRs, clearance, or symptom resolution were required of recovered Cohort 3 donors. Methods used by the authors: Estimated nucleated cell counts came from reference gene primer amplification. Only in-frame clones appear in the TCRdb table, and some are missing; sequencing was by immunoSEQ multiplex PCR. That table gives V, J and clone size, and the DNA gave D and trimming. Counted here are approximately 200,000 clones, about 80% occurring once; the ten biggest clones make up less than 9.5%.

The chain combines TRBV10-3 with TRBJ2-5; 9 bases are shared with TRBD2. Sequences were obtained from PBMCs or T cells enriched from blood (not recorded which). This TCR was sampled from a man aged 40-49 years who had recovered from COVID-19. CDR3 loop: CAISGLSGGPQETQYF. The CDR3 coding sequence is TGTGCCATCAGTGGTCTGAGCGGGGGGCCCCAAGAGACCCAGTACTTC.